Presented here are 6 T cell receptor beta chains from one specimen sequenced in a study of blood T cell repertoires in COVID-19. Profiling relied on immunoSEQ multiplex PCR, and the TCRdb table lists in-frame clones only, not all of them. The profile shows fewer than 650,000 clones, 85% to 90% of them singletons. Sample: peripheral blood. The receptors were gathered from a woman aged 45-65 years with COVID-19, enrolled during active disease.

The V and J genes are TRBV5-6 and TRBJ1-2, with D hard to call. Germline CDR1 reads SGHDT; CDR2 reads YYEEEE. With 0 bases removed from V and 8 bases from J, the gap between germline ends came to 8 bases. The CDR3 runs to 12 residues. The CDR3 DNA is TGTGCCAGCAGCTTGGTCGGGGAAGGCTACACCTTC. Its translation: CASSLVGEGYTF.

The chain joins TRBV9 to TRBJ1-1; 9 bases agree with TRBD1. CDR1 and CDR2 from the germline V gene are SGDLS and YYNGEE. The CDR3 spans 14 residues. V gave up 1 base and J gave up 7 bases; unmatched junction bases: 5. CDR3 nucleotides: TGTGCCAGCAGCGTACAACAGGGGGCTGATGAAGCTTTCTTT. As protein: CASSVQQGADEAFF.

The chain has TRBV4-1 and TRBJ1-2, with D possibly being TRBD1 (6 bases). Trimming stripped 4 bases from V and 8 bases from J, with 23 bases between. CDR3 length: 16 residues. Germline values: CDR1 MGHRA, CDR2 YSYEKL. The CDR3 sequence is CASSLRGGANLGGYTF. The CDR3 DNA reads TGCGCCAGCAGCCTCCGGGGGGGGGCGAATTTAGGAGGCTACACCTTC.

The chain couples TRBV7-9 to TRBJ1-4; no definite D call. The V gene lost 0 bases and the J gene lost 6 bases, with 11 bases spanning the gap. The CDR3 is 15 residues long. Germline-derived CDR1 and CDR2 are SEHNR and FQNEAQ (reference sequence). The CDR3 loop is CASSLAKEVDEKLFF. Here the CDR3 DNA reads TGTGCCAGCAGCTTAGCGAAAGAGGTAGATGAAAAACTGTTTTTT.

This chain joins TRBV7-7 and TRBJ1-1, with D maybe TRBD1 (5 bases). Trimming removed 5 bases from V and 0 bases from J, with 13 bases in between. The CDR3 consists of 15 residues. CDR1 SSHAT and CDR2 FNYEAQ come from the germline V gene (reference sequence). CDR3 nucleotide sequence: TGTGCCAGCAGCCCACTGACAGCTATGAACACTGAAGCTTTCTTT. Protein: CASSPLTAMNTEAFF.

The rearrangement links TRBV5-5 to TRBJ2-7; D is possibly TRBD2 (5 bases). V was shortened by 0 bases and J by 0 bases, with 7 bases between the two germline ends. The CDR3 covers 14 residues. Germline V lookup: CDR1 SGHKS, CDR2 YYEKEE (reference sequence). CDR3 residues: CASSLGGSSYEQYF. CDR3 in DNA: TGTGCCAGCAGCTTGGGTGGGAGCTCCTACGAGCAGTACTTC.